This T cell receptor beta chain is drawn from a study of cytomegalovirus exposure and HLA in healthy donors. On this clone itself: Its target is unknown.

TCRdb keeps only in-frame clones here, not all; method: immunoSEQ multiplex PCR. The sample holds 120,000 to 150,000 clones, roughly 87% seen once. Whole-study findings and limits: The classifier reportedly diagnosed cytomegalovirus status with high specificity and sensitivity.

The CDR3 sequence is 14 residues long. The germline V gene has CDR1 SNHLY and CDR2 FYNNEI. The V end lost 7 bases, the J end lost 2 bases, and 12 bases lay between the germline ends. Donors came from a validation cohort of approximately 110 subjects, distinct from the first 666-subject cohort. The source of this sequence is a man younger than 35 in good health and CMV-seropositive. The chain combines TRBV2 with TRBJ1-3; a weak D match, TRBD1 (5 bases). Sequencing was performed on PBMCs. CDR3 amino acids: CASKSGRAGNTIYF. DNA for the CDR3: TGTGCCAGCAAGAGTGGCAGGGCTGGAAACACCATATATTTT. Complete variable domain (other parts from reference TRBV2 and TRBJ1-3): EPEVTQTPSHQVTQMGQEVILRCVPISNHLYFYWYRQILGQKVEFLVSFYNNEISEKSEIFDDQFSVERPDGSNFTLKIRSTKLEDSAMYFCASKSGRAGNTIYFGEGSWLTVV.